One and the same sample provided the 21 T cell receptor beta chains below, sequenced in a study of blood T cell repertoires in COVID-19. Libraries were prepared by immunoSEQ multiplex PCR; TCRdb keeps only in-frame clonotypes and omits some of them. Among 150,000 or so clones listed, 84% were seen once. Source material: PBMCs or T cells enriched from blood (not recorded which). The receptors were gathered from a woman aged 50 to 60 who had recovered from COVID-19.

Concerning this clone itself: Other DNA sequences in this sample translate to the same CDR3. The chain recombines TRBV28 with TRBJ2-2; D is unresolved. Germline lookup yields CDR1 MDHEN and CDR2 SYDVKM. V dropped 6 bases and J dropped 1 base, with 6 bases sitting between them. The CDR3 is 13 residues long. The chain's CDR3 is CASRTGNTGELFF. The DNA for the CDR3 is TGTGCCAGCAGGACGGGGAACACCGGGGAGCTGTTTTTT.

The V and J genes are TRBV28 and TRBJ1-3; tentatively, D is TRBD1 (6 bases). The ends were cut back, 4 bases at V and 4 bases at J, with 17 bases in the middle. CDR1 is MDHEN and CDR2 is SYDVKM in the germline V gene. The CDR3 is made up of 16 amino acids. CDR3 protein: CASSSPHRVGGNTIYF. CDR3 nucleotide sequence: TGTGCCAGCAGTTCTCCCCACAGGGTGGGAGGAAACACCATATATTTT.

V gene TRBV7-2 combines with J gene TRBJ1-2; D possibly corresponds to TRBD1 (6 bases). The CDR3 has 13 residues. Trimming cost V 1 base and J 8 bases, with 11 bases left between them. Germline V gene data show CDR1 as SGHTA and CDR2 as FQGNSA. CDR3 coding DNA: TGTGCCAGCAGCTTAGACCCGGGGGGCGGCTACACCTTC. Its protein product is CASSLDPGGGYTF.

This rearrangement joins TRBV2 to TRBJ2-5, with TRBD1 as a possible D gene (6 bases). The CDR3 runs to 13 residues. V shed 5 bases and J shed 4 bases, with 11 bases lying between them. CDR1 is SNHLY, CDR2 FYNNEI, per germline. The CDR3 loop reads CASSSQGAETQYF. The CDR3, as DNA: TGTGCCAGCAGTTCACAGGGTGCAGAGACCCAGTACTTC.

V usage is TRBV6-4 and J usage is TRBJ2-7; TRBD2 agrees at 10 bases. Per germline, CDR1 MRHNA and CDR2 SNTAGT. The CDR3 covers 15 residues. J gave up 6 bases and V 8 bases, and 13 bases lay outside the gene matches. CDR3: CASSPLLAGAAEQYF. CDR3 nucleotides: TGTGCCAGCTCTCCACTCCTAGCGGGGGCTGCCGAGCAGTACTTC.

The chain combines TRBV4-3 with TRBJ1-4; 7 nucleotides match TRBD1. The CDR3 totals 14 residues. The germline gives CDR1 LGHNA, CDR2 YSLEER. The V and J ends lost 4 bases and 13 bases, in that order; junction bases with no gene match: 12. CDR3 region: CASSRLTGARRLFF. The CDR3 DNA sequence: TGCGCCAGCAGCCGATTAACAGGGGCTCGAAGACTGTTTTTT.

The rearrangement joins TRBV2 to TRBJ2-1, with D possibly matching TRBD2 (6 bases). Trimming shortened V by 3 bases and J by 9 bases, and 15 bases separated the two germline ends. CDR3 length equals 14 residues. Germline loops: CDR1 SNHLY, CDR2 FYNNEI. CDR3: CASSEVGGAGEQFF. CDR3 in DNA: TGTGCCAGCAGTGAGGTTGGCGGGGCGGGTGAGCAGTTCTTC. The entire variable domain, with the rest obtained from reference TRBV2 and TRBJ2-1, is as follows: EPEVTQTPSHQVTQMGQEVILRCVPISNHLYFYWYRQILGQKVEFLVSFYNNEISEKSEIFDDQFSVERPDGSNFTLKIRSTKLEDSAMYFCASSEVGGAGEQFFGPGTRLTVL.

The V gene is TRBV15, the J gene TRBJ2-3; TRBD2 agrees at 13 bases. The CDR3 totals 18 residues. The trim removed 6 bases at V and 1 base at J, leaving 10 bases unmatched. The germline CDR1 and CDR2 sequences are LNHNV and YYDKDF (reference sequence). The CDR3 protein is CATSLPGLAGPRTDTQYF. The CDR3 coding sequence is TGTGCCACCAGTCTCCCGGGACTAGCGGGACCCCGCACAGATACGCAGTATTTT.

This clone turned up a few times. The chain links TRBV5-1 to TRBJ1-1; D not resolved. This CDR3 comprises 16 residues. Germline loops: CDR1 SGHRS, CDR2 YFSETQ. The germline V and J ends were trimmed by 0 bases and 1 base, with 13 bases remaining between them. The CDR3 protein is CASSLGGGTSNTEAFF. CDR3 bases: TGCGCCAGCAGCTTGGGTGGAGGAACATCGAACACTGAAGCTTTCTTT.

This chain uses TRBV19 with TRBJ1-5, with 7 bases lining up with TRBD1. There are 13 residues in the CDR3. CDR1 LNHDA and CDR2 SQIVND come from the germline V gene (reference sequence). The J segment lost 7 bases and the V segment lost 6 bases, leaving 6 bases of the junction unmatched. Here the CDR3 DNA reads TGTGCCAGTAGCCCGACAGGGATCCAGCCCCAGCATTTT. It is translated as CASSPTGIQPQHF.

V usage is TRBV7-2 and J usage is TRBJ1-5, with 9 bases aligning to TRBD1. The V and J ends lost 5 bases and 1 base, in that order; junction bases with no gene match: 9. Germline CDR1 reads SGHTA; CDR2 reads FQGNSA. The CDR3 consists of 17 residues. CDR3 DNA sequence: TGTGCCAGCAGCCCCCTTTCCGGGACAGGGAGCAATCAGCCCCAGCATTTT. Its translation is CASSPLSGTGSNQPQHF.

The gene calls are TRBV2 and TRBJ2-7, with 7 nucleotides matching TRBD1. This CDR3 is built from 13 residues. Germline V lookup: CDR1 SNHLY, CDR2 FYNNEI. V dropped 8 bases and J dropped 2; count of bases not matched to a gene: 6. The CDR3 region is CASFNTGAYEQYF. CDR3 coding DNA: TGTGCCAGCTTTAATACAGGGGCCTACGAGCAGTACTTC.

The chain recombines TRBV4-3 with TRBJ1-5; 7 positions agree with TRBD1. V trimming: 3 bases; J trimming: 7 bases; junction bases outside the gene matches: 3. The germline gives CDR1 LGHNA, CDR2 YSLEER. The CDR3 spans 13 residues. This CDR3 is CASSQLRGQPQHF. The CDR3 DNA sequence: TGCGCCAGCAGCCAGCTCAGGGGGCAGCCCCAGCATTTT.

The V call is TRBV10-1, the J call TRBJ2-3, with a tentative D call TRBD2 (6 bases). V was pared by 1 base and J by 4 bases, with 12 bases between. CDR1 is WNHNN, CDR2 SYGVQD, per germline (reference sequence). The CDR3 totals 15 residues. CDR3 residues: CASSEWEAVPDTQYF. CDR3 coding DNA: TGCGCCAGCAGTGAGTGGGAGGCTGTCCCAGATACGCAGTATTTT.

The chain is built from TRBV28 and TRBJ2-7; perhaps TRBD2 as D (6 bases). V lost 2 bases and J lost 0, with 11 bases in between. Germline loops: CDR1 MDHEN, CDR2 SYDVKM. The CDR3 has 15 amino acids. DNA for the CDR3: TGTGCCAGCAGTTTAAAGACTAGTGGCTCCTACGAGCAGTACTTC. Encoded protein: CASSLKTSGSYEQYF.

The chain couples TRBV7-9 to TRBJ1-1; possibly TRBD1 for D (6 bases). The V end was cut by 11 bases, the J end by 1 base, with 8 bases between. The CDR3 length is 11 residues. Germline CDR1 is SEHNR and CDR2 is FQNEAQ (reference sequence). The CDR3 DNA follows: TGTGCCGCAGGGGAGAACACTGAAGCTTTCTTT. The encoded protein is CAAGENTEAFF.

The table lists this clone with a count of one. J is TRBJ2-7 and V is TRBV11-2; D is unclear. Germline V gives CDR1 SGHAT, CDR2 FQNNGV. With 1 base removed from V and 2 bases from J, the gap between germline ends came to 9 bases. The CDR3 extends over 14 amino acids. The CDR3 DNA sequence: TGTGCCAGCAGCTTAGGCGGCAGCACCTACGAGCAGTACTTC. Its translation: CASSLGGSTYEQYF.

The CDR3 DNA sequence: TGTGCCAGCAGCTTCACCGGGACTAGCGGGAGTCCCCTGGGGTACAATGAGCAGTTCTTC. Its protein product is CASSFTGTSGSPLGYNEQFF. The chain recombines TRBV7-3 with TRBJ2-1, with 14 bases lining up with TRBD2. The CDR3 contains 20 residues. J gave up 4 bases and V 3 bases, and 14 bases lay outside the gene matches. Germline V gene data show CDR1 as SGHTA and CDR2 as FQGTGA.

The chain joins TRBV29-1 to TRBJ2-7; the D gene is possibly TRBD1 (7 bases). The V end lost 6 bases, the J end lost 8 bases, and 20 bases lay between the germline ends. Germline CDR1 SQVTM, CDR2 ANQGSEA. This CDR3 has 13 amino acids. The CDR3 DNA reads TGCAGCGTCCGACAGGGACTTGCCCACCAGCAGTACTTC. Amino acids: CSVRQGLAHQQYF.

This clone was found once. The CDR3 is CASTRGGASGQPQHF. The CDR3 bases are TGTGCCAGCACCCGGGGGGGGGCGTCAGGTCAGCCCCAGCATTTT. The chain employs TRBV5-6 and TRBJ1-5, with D possibly being TRBD1 (6 bases). Germline CDR1 SGHDT, CDR2 YYEEEE. V was pared by 6 bases and J by 6 bases, with 19 bases between. There are 15 residues in the CDR3.

This sequence joins TRBV2 and TRBJ1-3; D gene unclear. Germline loops: CDR1 SNHLY, CDR2 FYNNEI. The CDR3 sequence is 13 residues long. The V end was cut by 7 bases, the J end by 2 bases, with 9 bases between. Here the CDR3 reads CASKSRAGNTIYF. CDR3 bases: TGTGCCAGCAAGTCGAGGGCTGGAAACACCATATATTTT. Together with reference TRBV2 and TRBJ1-3, the CDR3 gives the full variable domain: EPEVTQTPSHQVTQMGQEVILRCVPISNHLYFYWYRQILGQKVEFLVSFYNNEISEKSEIFDDQFSVERPDGSNFTLKIRSTKLEDSAMYFCASKSRAGNTIYFGEGSWLTVV.